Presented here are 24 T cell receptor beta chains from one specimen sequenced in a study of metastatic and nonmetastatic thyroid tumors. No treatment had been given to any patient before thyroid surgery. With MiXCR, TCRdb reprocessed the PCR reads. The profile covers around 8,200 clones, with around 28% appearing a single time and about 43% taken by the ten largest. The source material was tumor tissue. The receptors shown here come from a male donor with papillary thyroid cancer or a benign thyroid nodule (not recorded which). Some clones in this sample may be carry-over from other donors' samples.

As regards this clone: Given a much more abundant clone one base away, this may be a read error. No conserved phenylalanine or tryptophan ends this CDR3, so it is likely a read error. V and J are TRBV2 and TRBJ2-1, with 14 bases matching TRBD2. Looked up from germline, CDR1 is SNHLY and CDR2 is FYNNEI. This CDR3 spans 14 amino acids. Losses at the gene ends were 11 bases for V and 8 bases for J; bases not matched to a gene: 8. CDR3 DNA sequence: TGTGCCGGCAAGGGGACTAGCGGGAGACATGAGCAGTTCCTC. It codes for CAGKGTSGRHEQFL.

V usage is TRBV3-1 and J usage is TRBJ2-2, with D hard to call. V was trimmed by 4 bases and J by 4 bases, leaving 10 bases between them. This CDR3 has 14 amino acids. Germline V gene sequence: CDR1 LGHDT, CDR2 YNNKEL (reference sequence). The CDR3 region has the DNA TGTGCCAGCAGCCCTTATGAGCCCACCGGGGAGCTGTTTTTT. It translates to CASSPYEPTGELFF.

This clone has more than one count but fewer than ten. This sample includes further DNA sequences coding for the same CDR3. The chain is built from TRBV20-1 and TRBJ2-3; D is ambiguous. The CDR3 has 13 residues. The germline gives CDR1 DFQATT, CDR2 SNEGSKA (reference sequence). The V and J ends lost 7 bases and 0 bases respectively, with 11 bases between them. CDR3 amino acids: CSGQFASTDTQYF. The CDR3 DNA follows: TGCAGTGGTCAGTTCGCTAGCACAGATACGCAGTATTTT.

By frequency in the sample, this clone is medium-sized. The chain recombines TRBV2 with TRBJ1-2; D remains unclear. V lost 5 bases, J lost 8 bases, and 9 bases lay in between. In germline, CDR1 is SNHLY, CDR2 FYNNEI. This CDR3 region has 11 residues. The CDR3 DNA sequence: TGTGCCAGCAGTCAGGAGCGCGGCTACACCTTC. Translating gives CASSQERGYTF.

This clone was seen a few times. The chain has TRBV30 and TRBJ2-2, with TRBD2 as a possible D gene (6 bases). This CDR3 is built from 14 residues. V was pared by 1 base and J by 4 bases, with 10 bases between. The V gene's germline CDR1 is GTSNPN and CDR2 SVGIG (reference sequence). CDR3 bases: TGTGCCTGGAGTGGGCAGGAGGGCACCGGGGAGCTGTTTTTT. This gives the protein CAWSGQEGTGELFF.

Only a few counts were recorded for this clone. CDR3 protein: CASSPRTGVFEAFF. The CDR3 DNA follows: TGTGCCAGCAGCCCCCGGACAGGGGTTTTTGAAGCTTTCTTT. The chain links TRBV7-8 to TRBJ1-1, with 9 bases that match TRBD1. This CDR3 has 14 amino acids. Trimming cost V 5 bases and J 7 bases; bases outside gene matches: 8. Germline V gives CDR1 SGHVS, CDR2 FQNEAQ.

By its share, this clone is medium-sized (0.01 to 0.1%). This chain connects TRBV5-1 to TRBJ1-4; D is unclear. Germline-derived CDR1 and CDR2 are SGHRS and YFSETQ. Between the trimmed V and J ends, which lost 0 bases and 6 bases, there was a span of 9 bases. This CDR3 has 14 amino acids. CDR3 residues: CASSLGRFDEKLFF. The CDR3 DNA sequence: TGCGCCAGCAGCTTGGGCCGATTCGATGAAAAACTGTTTTTT.

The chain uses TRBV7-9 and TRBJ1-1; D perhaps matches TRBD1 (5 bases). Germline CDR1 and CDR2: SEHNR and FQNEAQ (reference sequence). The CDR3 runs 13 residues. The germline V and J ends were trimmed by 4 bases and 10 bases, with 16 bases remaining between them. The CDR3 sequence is CASSYGGEGGAFF. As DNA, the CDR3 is TGTGCCAGCAGCTATGGGGGGGAGGGTGGAGCTTTCTTT.

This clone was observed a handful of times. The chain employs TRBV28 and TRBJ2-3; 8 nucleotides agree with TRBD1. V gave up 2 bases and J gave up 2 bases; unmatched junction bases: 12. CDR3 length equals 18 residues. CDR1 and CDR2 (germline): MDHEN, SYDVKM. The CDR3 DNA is TGTGCCAGCAGTTTACTAGGGACAGGAACTAGTGTCACAGATACGCAGTATTTT. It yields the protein CASSLLGTGTSVTDTQYF.

DNA of the CDR3: TGCAGTGCTAGAAGAACAGGGGTTAAATCACCCCTCCACTTT. Translating it yields CSARRTGVKSPLHF. The V call is TRBV20-1, the J call TRBJ1-6, with 7 positions matching TRBD1. Germline assignment: CDR1 DFQATT and CDR2 SNEGSKA (reference sequence). The CDR3 contains 14 residues. V was pared by 2 bases and J by 10 bases, with 8 bases of the junction left unmatched.

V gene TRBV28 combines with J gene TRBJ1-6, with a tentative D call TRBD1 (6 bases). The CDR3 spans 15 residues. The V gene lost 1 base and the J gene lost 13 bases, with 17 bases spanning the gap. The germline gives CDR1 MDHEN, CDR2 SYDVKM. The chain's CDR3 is CASSLSGWTRGPLHF. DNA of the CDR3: TGTGCCAGCAGTTTATCTGGGTGGACCAGGGGCCCCCTCCACTTT.

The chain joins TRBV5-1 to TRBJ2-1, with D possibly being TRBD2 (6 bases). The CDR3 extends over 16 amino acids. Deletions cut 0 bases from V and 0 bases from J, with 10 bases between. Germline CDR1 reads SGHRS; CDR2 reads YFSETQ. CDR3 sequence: CASSLGGDFSYNEQFF. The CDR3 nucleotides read TGCGCCAGCAGCTTGGGAGGGGACTTCTCCTACAATGAGCAGTTCTTC.

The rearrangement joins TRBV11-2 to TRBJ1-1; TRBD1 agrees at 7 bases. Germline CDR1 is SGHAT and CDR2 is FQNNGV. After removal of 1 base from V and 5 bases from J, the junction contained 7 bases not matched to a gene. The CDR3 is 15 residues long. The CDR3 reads CASSLVRGQWTEAFF. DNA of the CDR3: TGTGCCAGCAGCTTAGTTAGGGGGCAATGGACTGAAGCTTTCTTT.

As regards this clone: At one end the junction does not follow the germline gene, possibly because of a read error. The CDR3 region is CASSGPLNYGHTF. The CDR3 DNA reads as TGTGCCAGCTCTGGGCCCCTTAACTATGGCCACACCTTC. The chain employs TRBV7-9 and TRBJ1-2, with D uncertain. The germline V gene has CDR1 SEHNR and CDR2 FQNEAQ (reference sequence). The CDR3 is 13 residues long.

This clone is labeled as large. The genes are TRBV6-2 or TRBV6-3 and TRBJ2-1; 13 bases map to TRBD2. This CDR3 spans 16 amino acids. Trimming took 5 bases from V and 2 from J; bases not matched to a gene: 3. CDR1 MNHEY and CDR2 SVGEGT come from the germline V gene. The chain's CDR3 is CASSAGLAGAYNEQFF. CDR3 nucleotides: TGTGCCAGCAGTGCTGGACTAGCGGGGGCCTACAATGAGCAGTTCTTC.

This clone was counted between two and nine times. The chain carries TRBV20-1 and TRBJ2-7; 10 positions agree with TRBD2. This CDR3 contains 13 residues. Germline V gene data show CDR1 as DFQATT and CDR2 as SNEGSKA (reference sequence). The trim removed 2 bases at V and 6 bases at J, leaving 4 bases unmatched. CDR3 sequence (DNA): TGCAGTGCTAGACAACTAGCGGGAAGCGAGCAGTACTTC. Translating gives CSARQLAGSEQYF.

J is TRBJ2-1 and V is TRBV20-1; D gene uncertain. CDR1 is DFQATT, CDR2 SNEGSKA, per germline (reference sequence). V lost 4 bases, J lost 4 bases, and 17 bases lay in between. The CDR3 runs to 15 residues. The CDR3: CSAMNAPPSYNEQFF. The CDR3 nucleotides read TGCAGTGCTATGAACGCCCCCCCCTCTTACAATGAGCAGTTCTTC.

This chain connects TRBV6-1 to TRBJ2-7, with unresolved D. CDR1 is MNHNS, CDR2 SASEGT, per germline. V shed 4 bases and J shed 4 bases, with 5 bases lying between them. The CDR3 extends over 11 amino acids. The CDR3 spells CASSALYEQYF. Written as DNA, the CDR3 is TGTGCCAGCAGTGCCTTGTACGAGCAGTACTTC.

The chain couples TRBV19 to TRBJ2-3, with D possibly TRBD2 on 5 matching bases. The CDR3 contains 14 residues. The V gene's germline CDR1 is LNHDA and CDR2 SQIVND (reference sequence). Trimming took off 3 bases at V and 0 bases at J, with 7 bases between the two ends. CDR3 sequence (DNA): TGTGCCAGTAGTATGGGCGGGAGCACAGATACGCAGTATTTT. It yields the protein CASSMGGSTDTQYF.

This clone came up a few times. Here the CDR3 DNA reads TGTGCCAGCAGGCCGCCTGGCGGGGAACAAGAGACCCAGTACTTC. Translating gives CASRPPGGEQETQYF. V is TRBV28 and J is TRBJ2-5, with a weak D call TRBD2 (6 bases). Germline V gene sequence: CDR1 MDHEN, CDR2 SYDVKM. The CDR3 has 15 amino acids. The germline V and J ends were trimmed by 6 bases and 2 bases, with 16 bases remaining between them.

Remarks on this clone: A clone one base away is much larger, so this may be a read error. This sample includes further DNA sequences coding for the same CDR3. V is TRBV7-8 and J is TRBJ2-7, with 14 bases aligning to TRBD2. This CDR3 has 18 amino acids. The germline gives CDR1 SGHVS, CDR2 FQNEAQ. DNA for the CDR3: TGTGCCAGCAGCTTTACCGGGACTAGCGGGAGCTCCGCCTATGAGCAGTACTTC. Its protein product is CASSFTGTSGSSAYEQYF.

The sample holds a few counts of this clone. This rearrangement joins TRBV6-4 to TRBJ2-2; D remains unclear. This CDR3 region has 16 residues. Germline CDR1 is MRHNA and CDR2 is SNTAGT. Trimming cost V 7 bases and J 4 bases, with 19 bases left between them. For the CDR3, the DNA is TGTGCCAGCACACCCCAGGCCGGCACGGGCACCGGGGAGCTGTTTTTT. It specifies CASTPQAGTGTGELFF.

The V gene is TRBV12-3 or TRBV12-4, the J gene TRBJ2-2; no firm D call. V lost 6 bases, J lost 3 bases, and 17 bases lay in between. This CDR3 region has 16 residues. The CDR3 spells CASSVRVPVDTGELFF. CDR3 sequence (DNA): TGTGCCAGCAGCGTCCGGGTCCCGGTGGACACCGGGGAGCTGTTTTTT.

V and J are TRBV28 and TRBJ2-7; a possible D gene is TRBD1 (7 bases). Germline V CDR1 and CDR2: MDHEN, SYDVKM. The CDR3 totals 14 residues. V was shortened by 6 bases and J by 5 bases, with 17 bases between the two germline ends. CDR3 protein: CASRPTGRFNEQYF. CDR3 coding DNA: TGTGCCAGCAGGCCGACAGGGAGGTTCAACGAGCAGTACTTC.